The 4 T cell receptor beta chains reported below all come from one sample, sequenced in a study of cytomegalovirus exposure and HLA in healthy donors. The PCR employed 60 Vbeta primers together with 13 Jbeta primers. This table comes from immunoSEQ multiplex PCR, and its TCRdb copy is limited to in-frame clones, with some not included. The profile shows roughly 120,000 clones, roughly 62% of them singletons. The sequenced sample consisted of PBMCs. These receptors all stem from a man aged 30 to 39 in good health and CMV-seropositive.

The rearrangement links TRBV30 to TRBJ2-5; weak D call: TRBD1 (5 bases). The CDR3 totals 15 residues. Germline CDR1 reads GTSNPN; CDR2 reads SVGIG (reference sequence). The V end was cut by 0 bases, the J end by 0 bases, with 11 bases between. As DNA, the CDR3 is TGTGCCTGGAGTGTGGACATCGACTACCAAGAGACCCAGTACTTC. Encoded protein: CAWSVDIDYQETQYF.

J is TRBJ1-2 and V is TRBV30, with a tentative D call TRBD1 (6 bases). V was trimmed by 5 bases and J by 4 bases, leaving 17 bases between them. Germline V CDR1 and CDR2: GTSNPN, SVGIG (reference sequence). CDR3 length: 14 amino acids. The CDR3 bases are TGTGCCTGGGTCTTACGGGGGGCGAGCTATGGCTACACCTTC. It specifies CAWVLRGASYGYTF.

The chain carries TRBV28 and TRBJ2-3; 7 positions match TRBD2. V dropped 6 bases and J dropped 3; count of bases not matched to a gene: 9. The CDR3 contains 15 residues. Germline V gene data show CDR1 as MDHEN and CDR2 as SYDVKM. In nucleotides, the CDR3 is TGTGCCAGCAGCCCCCTGGCTAGCGGTACAGATACGCAGTATTTT. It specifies CASSPLASGTDTQYF. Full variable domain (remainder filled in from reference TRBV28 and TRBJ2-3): DVKVTQSSRYLVKRTGEKVFLECVQDMDHENMFWYRQDPGLGLRLIYFSYDVKMKEKGDIPEGYSVSREKKERFSLILESASTNQTSMYLCASSPLASGTDTQYFGPGTRLTVL.

CDR3: CASSRTSGSLTDTQYF. For the CDR3, the DNA is TGTGCCAGCAGCCGGACTAGCGGGAGTTTAACAGATACGCAGTATTTT. The J gene is TRBJ2-3, the V gene TRBV6-8; 13 nucleotides align to TRBD2. V trimming: 6 bases; J trimming: 3 bases; junction bases outside the gene matches: 6. The CDR3 spans 16 residues. Germline assignment: CDR1 MNHGY and CDR2 SAAAGT.